The next 28 T cell receptor beta chains were all read from a single sample in a study of radiation and T cells in renal cell carcinoma. Time point in this sample: baseline pretreatment blood. Treatment reported: 15 Gy SBRT to primary tumor, nephrectomy 4 weeks later. Sequencing used immunoSEQ multiplex PCR; TCRdb keeps in-frame clones, though not all of them. The data hold 130,000 to 150,000 clones, with roughly 90% observed a single time. The source was blood, collected from a patient whose treatment included radiotherapy and nephrectomy. These receptors were collected from a woman aged 45-59 years with renal cell carcinoma.

This rearrangement joins TRBV19 to TRBJ2-2, with 15 bases lining up with TRBD2. Trimming took 5 bases from V and 7 from J; bases not matched to a gene: 8. The germline CDR1 and CDR2 sequences are LNHDA and SQIVND (reference sequence). The CDR3 has 17 amino acids. The CDR3, as DNA: TGTGCCAGTAGTCCCGGACTAGCGGGGGGGCAGGTCGGGGAGCTGTTTTTT. Translating gives CASSPGLAGGQVGELFF.

This chain joins TRBV2 and TRBJ1-5; D not resolved. Between the trimmed V and J ends, which lost 8 bases and 3 bases, there was a span of 14 bases. CDR1 is SNHLY and CDR2 is FYNNEI in the germline V gene. This CDR3 is 14 amino acids long. The CDR3 region is CASEISLLNQPQHF. In DNA form, the CDR3 reads TGTGCCAGCGAAATATCGTTACTCAATCAGCCCCAGCATTTT.

The genes are TRBV5-1 and TRBJ1-1; no definite D call. Germline loops: CDR1 SGHRS, CDR2 YFSETQ. V was cut by 2 bases and J by 1 base, with 12 bases left in between. The CDR3 sequence is 15 residues long. The CDR3 region has the DNA TGCGCCAGCAGCTTAATGGACGGATCGAACACTGAAGCTTTCTTT. Translated, it gives CASSLMDGSNTEAFF.

The gene calls are TRBV7-3 and TRBJ2-7, with 7 bases fitting TRBD1. V shed 5 bases, J shed 1 base, and the junction held 5 bases outside the gene matches. The CDR3 totals 14 residues. Germline V gene lookup returns CDR1 SGHTA and CDR2 FQGTGA. Here the CDR3 DNA reads TGTGCCAGCAGCCCCAACAGGGGATCCTACGAGCAGTACTTC. Translating gives CASSPNRGSYEQYF.

V is TRBV11-3 and J is TRBJ2-2, with D tentatively TRBD1 (5 bases). The V gene's germline CDR1 is SGHNT and CDR2 YENEEA. V lost 5 bases and J 0 bases, leaving 7 bases between the germline ends. The CDR3 covers 14 residues. The CDR3 DNA sequence: TGTGCCAGCAGCCTAGGGGCGAACACCGGGGAGCTGTTTTTT. Encoded protein: CASSLGANTGELFF.

The chain uses TRBV30 and TRBJ2-3; 13 bases are a match to TRBD2. The CDR3 is 14 amino acids. Germline CDR1 is GTSNPN and CDR2 is SVGIG (reference sequence). The V segment lost 3 bases and the J segment 5 bases; nucleotides outside the gene matches: 2. Here the CDR3 reads CAWRTSGGIDTQYF. As DNA, the CDR3 is TGTGCCTGGAGGACTAGCGGGGGGATAGATACGCAGTATTTT. The full variable domain, its missing parts supplied by reference TRBV30 and TRBJ2-3, is SQTIHQWPATLVQPVGSPLSLECTVEGTSNPNLYWYRQAAGRGLQLLFYSVGIGQISSEVPQNLSASRPQDRQFILSSKKLLLSDSGFYLCAWRTSGGIDTQYFGPGTRLTVL.

The V call is TRBV7-9, the J call TRBJ2-7, with D perhaps matching TRBD1 (5 bases). The CDR3 extends over 13 amino acids. CDR1 is SEHNR, CDR2 FQNEAQ, per germline (reference sequence). Trimming removed 5 bases from V and 5 bases from J, with 13 bases in between. The CDR3 protein is CASSPPDSDEQYF. In DNA form, the CDR3 reads TGTGCCAGCAGCCCTCCAGACAGCGACGAGCAGTACTTC. The full variable domain, rest sourced from reference TRBV7-9 and TRBJ2-7, is DTGVSQNPRHKITKRGQNVTFRCDPISEHNRLYWYRQTLGQGPEFLTYFQNEAQLEKSRLLSDRFSAERPKGSFSTLEIQRTEQGDSAMYLCASSPPDSDEQYFGPGTRLTVT.

The chain employs TRBV5-4 and TRBJ2-7; possibly TRBD2 for D (6 bases). The CDR3 sequence is 16 residues long. V lost 3 bases to trimming and J lost 0 bases, with 16 bases between them. In germline, CDR1 is SGHNT, CDR2 YYREEE (reference sequence). The DNA for the CDR3 is TGTGCCAGCAGCTCTGGTTGGGGGGAGAGCTCCTACGAGCAGTACTTC. It specifies CASSSGWGESSYEQYF.

This rearrangement joins TRBV6-6 to TRBJ2-3; D is ambiguous. CDR1 and CDR2 from the germline V gene are MNHNY and SVGAGI (reference sequence). The CDR3 totals 13 residues. V lost 5 bases and J lost 4, with 10 bases in between. The CDR3 loop is CASSGPTSDTQYF. CDR3 DNA: TGTGCCAGCAGTGGCCCTACGTCAGATACGCAGTATTTT.

V usage is TRBV4-1 and J usage is TRBJ1-1; TRBD1 agrees at 11 bases. Germline lookup yields CDR1 MGHRA and CDR2 YSYEKL. The CDR3 consists of 15 residues. Trimming took 3 bases from V and 7 from J; bases not matched to a gene: 7. In DNA form, the CDR3 reads TGCGCCAGCAGCCACCGGACAGGGGGCGAGAATGAAGCTTTCTTT. Protein: CASSHRTGGENEAFF.

This clone was observed once. V is TRBV11-3 and J is TRBJ1-3; D uncertain. The CDR3 is 15 amino acids. Trimming took off 2 bases at V and 0 bases at J, with 8 bases between the two ends. In germline, CDR1 is SGHNT, CDR2 YENEEA. CDR3 loop: CASSLRGVSGNTIYF. CDR3 nucleotides: TGTGCCAGCAGCTTACGAGGTGTCTCTGGAAACACCATATATTTT.

This chain uses TRBV5-4 with TRBJ2-5; the match to TRBD2 covers 16 bases. Germline CDR1 SGHNT, CDR2 YYREEE (reference sequence). This CDR3 has 17 residues. The V segment lost 4 bases and the J segment 3 bases; nucleotides outside the gene matches: 6. The CDR3 DNA follows: TGTGCCAGCAGCGTTCCGGGACTAGCGGGGGGGGAAGAGACCCAGTACTTC. It specifies CASSVPGLAGGEETQYF.

J is TRBJ1-6 and V is TRBV2, with a weak D call TRBD1 (5 bases). CDR3 length: 15 residues. V gave up 6 bases and J gave up 7 bases, with 16 bases separating them. Germline-derived CDR1 and CDR2 are SNHLY and FYNNEI. The CDR3 loop reads CASSNPGTGNSPLHF. As DNA, the CDR3 is TGTGCCAGCAGCAATCCTGGGACGGGCAATTCACCCCTCCACTTT.

This rearrangement joins TRBV20-1 to TRBJ2-5; D is unclear. Germline assignment: CDR1 DFQATT and CDR2 SNEGSKA (reference sequence). This CDR3 region has 11 residues. V was cut by 3 bases and J by 3 bases, with 5 bases left in between. CDR3 sequence: CSASPEETQYF. The CDR3 DNA reads TGCAGTGCTAGTCCAGAAGAGACCCAGTACTTC.

In this sample, this clone turned up a few times. The genes are TRBV19 and TRBJ2-4; a weak D match, TRBD1 (6 bases). This CDR3 region has 17 residues. Trimming pared 5 bases from V and 4 bases from J, leaving 21 bases between. Germline CDR1 is LNHDA and CDR2 is SQIVND (reference sequence). The chain's CDR3 is CASSALTGLVEKNIQYF. CDR3 nucleotide sequence: TGTGCCAGTAGTGCACTTACAGGGCTGGTTGAGAAAAACATTCAGTACTTC.

This sequence joins TRBV6-1 and TRBJ1-2; unclear D gene. Germline CDR1 reads MNHNS; CDR2 reads SASEGT. V dropped 7 bases and J dropped 1 base, with 10 bases sitting between them. This CDR3 has 13 amino acids. The CDR3, as DNA: TGTGCCAGCACATGGGAGGTTAACTATGGCTACACCTTC. Residues: CASTWEVNYGYTF.

V and J are TRBV9 and TRBJ2-3; 11 bases map to TRBD2. The J segment lost 6 bases and the V segment lost 3 bases, leaving 9 bases of the junction unmatched. Germline V gene lookup returns CDR1 SGDLS and CDR2 YYNGEE. There are 16 residues in the CDR3. The CDR3 here is CASSDGLAGLGDTQYF. The CDR3 DNA sequence: TGTGCCAGCAGCGATGGACTAGCGGGCCTTGGGGATACGCAGTATTTT.

The chain links TRBV15 to TRBJ2-7; no reliable D call. With 0 bases removed from V and 4 bases from J, the gap between germline ends came to 10 bases. The germline V gene encodes CDR1 LNHNV and CDR2 YYDKDF (reference sequence). The CDR3 is made up of 14 amino acids. CDR3 sequence: CATSRDKGRYEQYF. CDR3 bases: TGTGCCACCAGCAGAGATAAGGGCCGGTACGAGCAGTACTTC.

This clone showed up just once. The chain combines TRBV7-9 with TRBJ2-1, with TRBD2 matching 9 bases. Trimming removed 2 bases from V and 10 bases from J; junction bases left unmatched: 6. Looked up from germline, CDR1 is SEHNR and CDR2 is FQNEAQ (reference sequence). The CDR3 totals 14 residues. The CDR3 sequence is CASSLMAGGPEQFF. Written as DNA, the CDR3 is TGTGCCAGCAGCTTAATGGCGGGGGGGCCCGAGCAGTTCTTC. Combining the CDR3 with reference TRBV7-9 and TRBJ2-1 gives the whole variable domain DTGVSQNPRHKITKRGQNVTFRCDPISEHNRLYWYRQTLGQGPEFLTYFQNEAQLEKSRLLSDRFSAERPKGSFSTLEIQRTEQGDSAMYLCASSLMAGGPEQFFGPGTRLTVL.

The chain joins TRBV7-2 to TRBJ2-7; 10 bases fit TRBD1. V lost 4 bases, J lost 4 bases, and 7 bases stayed unmatched. Germline V CDR1 and CDR2: SGHTA, FQGNSA. This CDR3 has 15 amino acids. CDR3 sequence: CASSSRQGARYEQYF. For the CDR3, the DNA is TGTGCCAGCAGCTCTCGACAGGGGGCGAGGTACGAGCAGTACTTC.

This rearrangement joins TRBV6-1 to TRBJ2-7, with D maybe TRBD1 (6 bases). Trimming removed 2 bases at V and 2 bases at J, with 16 bases between. There are 16 residues in the CDR3. CDR1 is MNHNS and CDR2 is SASEGT in the germline V gene. CDR3 coding DNA: TGTGCCAGCAGTGAAAAGTCCCAGACAGGAACCTACGAGCAGTACTTC. This codes for CASSEKSQTGTYEQYF.

The chain carries TRBV6-6 and TRBJ2-5, with 7 bases aligning to TRBD1. Germline-derived CDR1 and CDR2 are MNHNY and SVGAGI (reference sequence). The V segment lost 5 bases and the J segment 2 bases; nucleotides outside the gene matches: 2. This CDR3 is built from 13 residues. CDR3 in amino acids: CASSTGAQETQYF. In DNA, the CDR3 is TGTGCCAGCAGTACAGGGGCTCAAGAGACCCAGTACTTC.

The J gene is TRBJ1-5, the V gene TRBV5-1; D is undetermined. There are 12 residues in the CDR3. With 6 bases removed from V and 4 bases from J, the gap between germline ends came to 8 bases. In germline, CDR1 is SGHRS, CDR2 YFSETQ. This CDR3 reads CASKTGNQPQHF. In nucleotides, the CDR3 is TGCGCCAGCAAGACCGGAAATCAGCCCCAGCATTTT.

The chain couples TRBV7-2 to TRBJ2-1, with 10 bases fitting TRBD2. The CDR3 sequence is 14 residues long. The trim removed 6 bases at V and 8 bases at J, leaving 7 bases unmatched. Looked up from germline, CDR1 is SGHTA and CDR2 is FQGNSA. The CDR3 loop is CASRGSGGLYEQFF. As DNA, the CDR3 is TGTGCCAGCAGGGGTAGCGGGGGGCTCTATGAGCAGTTCTTC.

The V and J genes are TRBV15 and TRBJ1-5; possibly TRBD1 for D (5 bases). The germline gives CDR1 LNHNV, CDR2 YYDKDF (reference sequence). The CDR3 totals 16 residues. The V gene lost 5 bases and the J gene lost 4 bases, with 18 bases spanning the gap. DNA for the CDR3: TGTGCCACCAGCCGCCCAGGGCAACGGGGAAATCAGCCCCAGCATTTT. This codes for CATSRPGQRGNQPQHF.

The chain has TRBV11-2 and TRBJ2-1; 8 nucleotides line up with TRBD2. The V segment lost 3 bases and the J segment 4 bases; nucleotides outside the gene matches: 8. The CDR3 is made up of 16 amino acids. The germline CDR1 and CDR2 sequences are SGHAT and FQNNGV. The CDR3 DNA reads TGTGCCAGCAGCTTGGACGGGCTAGCGGGTTACAATGAGCAGTTCTTC. Amino acids: CASSLDGLAGYNEQFF.

As DNA, the CDR3 is TGTGCCAGTAGTATAACCGGGGGCAGTGACATTCAGTACTTC. It codes for CASSITGGSDIQYF. J is TRBJ2-4 and V is TRBV19, with D perhaps TRBD1 or TRBD2 (6 bases each). Germline loops: CDR1 LNHDA, CDR2 SQIVND (reference sequence). The CDR3 consists of 14 residues. With 2 bases removed from V and 8 bases from J, the gap between germline ends came to 13 bases.

The table lists this clone with a few counts. The chain joins TRBV4-3 to TRBJ1-3; D is unresolved. This CDR3 region has 13 residues. The V end was cut by 4 bases, the J end by 8 bases, with 12 bases between. CDR1 is LGHNA, CDR2 YSLEER, per germline. The CDR3 sequence: CASSPTGVDTIYF. CDR3 in DNA: TGCGCCAGCAGCCCGACTGGGGTGGACACCATATATTTT.